These 7 T cell receptor beta chains were all obtained from the same sample, sequenced in a study of identical twins. Via MiXCR, TCRdb re-called the 5' RACE reads, giving one row per CDR3 protein. Seen here are 1.5 million to 2 million distinct CDR3 sequences, roughly 35% observed once, and the top ten hold about 0.3%. Input material: cord blood. Receptors originate from a newborn girl in good health.

Worth noting for this clonotype: A much larger clone sits a single nucleotide away, making a read error possible. The rearrangement uses TRBV4-2 and TRBJ2-5; TRBD2 matches 11 bases. The germline V gene encodes CDR1 LGHNA and CDR2 YNFKEQ. V shed 1 base, J shed 11 bases, and the junction held 9 bases outside the gene matches. The CDR3 is 15 amino acids. The CDR3 bases are TGTGCCAGCAGCCAAGCGGCTAGCGGGAGGAATGAGCAGTACTTC. This gives the protein CASSQAASGRNEQYF.

This clonotype appeared many times. The chain recombines TRBV12-3 or TRBV12-4 with TRBJ2-1; the D call may be TRBD1 or TRBD2 (6 bases each). The CDR3 spans 14 residues. Trimming removed 1 base from V and 7 bases from J, with 11 bases in between. Here the CDR3 reads CASSLGGARNEQFF. CDR3 bases: TGTGCCAGCAGTTTAGGGGGGGCGAGAAATGAGCAGTTCTTC.

This sequence joins TRBV6-5 and TRBJ1-6; no firm D call. CDR3 size: 15 residues. V lost 2 bases to trimming and J lost 8 bases, with 13 bases between them. Germline V gene sequence: CDR1 MNHEY, CDR2 SVGAGI. CDR3 in amino acids: CASSYLRGTDSPLHF. DNA of the CDR3: TGTGCCAGCAGTTACCTCAGAGGCACGGATTCACCCCTCCACTTT.

J is TRBJ2-7 and V is TRBV21-1; the D call of TRBD2 is as the table states it, not checked on the DNA. TRBV21-1 is reported as a pseudogene. The CDR3 loop spans 14 amino acids. CDR3 bases: TGTGCCAGCAGCAGGGGTTTGCTAGTATACGAGCAGTACTTC. Its translation: CASSRGLLVYEQYF.

A few counts support this clonotype. The V gene is TRBV27, the J gene TRBJ2-3, with 7 bases lining up with TRBD2. The CDR3 sequence is 16 residues long. After removal of 5 bases from V and 2 bases from J, the junction contained 10 bases not matched to a gene. Per the germline V gene, CDR1 is MNHEY and CDR2 is SMNVEV (reference sequence). The chain's CDR3 is CASSPQLAEITDTQYF. The DNA of the CDR3 is TGTGCCAGCAGTCCTCAGCTAGCGGAGATCACAGATACGCAGTATTTT.

This chain uses TRBV12-3 or TRBV12-4 with TRBJ2-1; 7 bases fit TRBD2. The CDR3 spans 19 residues. V lost 3 bases to trimming and J lost 4 bases; unmatched junction nucleotides: 18. Here the CDR3 DNA reads TGTGCCAGCAGTTTGGGTCGACGCGGGACTACCCCGAGGTACAATGAGCAGTTCTTC. It codes for CASSLGRRGTTPRYNEQFF.

This clonotype occurred a few times. The chain joins TRBV3-1 to TRBJ2-7, with 8 bases that match TRBD1. The germline gives CDR1 LGHDT, CDR2 YNNKEL (reference sequence). There are 15 residues in the CDR3. V shed 4 bases and J 3 bases; nucleotides not matched to a gene: 8. CDR3 sequence: CASSLDRAPFYEQYF. The CDR3 DNA follows: TGTGCCAGCAGCCTGGACAGGGCGCCTTTCTACGAGCAGTACTTC.